Shown below are 26 T cell receptor beta chains from a single sample sequenced in a study of response to subunit inactivated influenza vaccine. TCRdb re-called the RT-PCR reads with MiXCR, one entry per CDR3 protein. The sample includes around 180,000 distinct CDR3 sequences, nearly 9.5% of them seen just once. Source: non-naive T cells sorted from PBMCs, taken on the day of vaccination. These receptors were taken from a man aged 50 or older who received an inactivated influenza vaccine.

The rearrangement joins TRBV29-1 to TRBJ2-7; D is possibly TRBD1 or TRBD2 (5 bases each). The CDR3 totals 15 residues. The V end was cut by 1 base, the J end by 4 bases, with 17 bases between. Germline CDR1 is SQVTM and CDR2 is ANQGSEA. The CDR3 DNA sequence: TGCAGCGTTGAAGGCTACCGGGACGGAAGATACGAGCAGTACTTC. It specifies CSVEGYRDGRYEQYF.

Ten or more counts support this clonotype. The chain uses TRBV5-1 and TRBJ2-3, with 7 bases lining up with TRBD1. The CDR3 is 15 amino acids. The germline V gene encodes CDR1 SGHRS and CDR2 YFSETQ. The ends lost 3 bases at V and 4 bases at J; junction bases unmatched: 8. This chain's CDR3 is CASSSGTDPPDTQYF. DNA for the CDR3: TGCGCCAGCAGCTCCGGGACAGATCCCCCAGATACGCAGTATTTT.

There are many counts of this clonotype. The chain links TRBV6-2 or TRBV6-3 to TRBJ1-3; 7 nucleotides match TRBD1. The CDR3 sequence is 15 residues long. Germline V gives CDR1 MNHEY, CDR2 SVGEGT. After removal of 6 bases from V and 5 bases from J, the junction contained 10 bases not matched to a gene. CDR3 bases: TGTGCCAGCAGGACCCGGACAGGTGGCAGAAACACCATATATTTT. Translation gives CASRTRTGGRNTIYF.

J is TRBJ2-1 and V is TRBV14; TRBD2 matches 8 bases. V lost 4 bases to trimming and J lost 3 bases; unmatched junction nucleotides: 5. The CDR3 covers 15 residues. CDR1 SGHDN and CDR2 FVKESK come from the germline V gene. The DNA for the CDR3 is TGTGCCAGCAGCCCCATGGCGGGGGGCTACAATGAGCAGTTCTTC. The encoded protein is CASSPMAGGYNEQFF.

In its sample, this clonotype was seen a few times. The J gene is TRBJ1-5, the V gene TRBV7-2, with unresolved D. CDR1 and CDR2 (germline): SGHTA, FQGNSA. This CDR3 contains 13 residues. V was trimmed by 4 bases and J by 6 bases, leaving 10 bases between them. The chain's CDR3 is CASSSRWGQPQHF. CDR3 sequence (DNA): TGTGCCAGCAGCTCAAGGTGGGGTCAGCCCCAGCATTTT.

The chain joins TRBV6-1 to TRBJ1-2; D may be TRBD1 (5 bases). The germline CDR1 and CDR2 sequences are MNHNS and SASEGT. Trimming removed 6 bases at V and 2 bases at J, with 16 bases between. The CDR3 consists of 15 residues. CDR3 amino acids: CASSPTRGPNYGYTF. The CDR3 DNA sequence: TGTGCCAGCAGCCCGACAAGGGGACCAAACTATGGCTACACCTTC.

The chain recombines TRBV6-2 or TRBV6-3 with TRBJ1-5; weak D call: TRBD1 (6 bases). Germline V gives CDR1 MNHEY, CDR2 SVGEGT. The CDR3 extends over 14 amino acids. Trimming stripped 6 bases from V and 1 base from J, with 10 bases between. The CDR3 DNA reads TGTGCCAGCAGACAGGGCTACAGCAATCAGCCCCAGCATTTT. This sequence encodes CASRQGYSNQPQHF.

This clonotype has only one observation. The J gene is TRBJ1-6, the V gene TRBV2, with TRBD1 identical over 8 bases. This CDR3 region has 14 residues. The trim removed 6 bases at V and 9 bases at J, leaving 7 bases unmatched. CDR1 and CDR2 from the germline V gene are SNHLY and FYNNEI. Here the CDR3 reads CASRLTGESSPLHF. As DNA, the CDR3 is TGTGCCAGCAGGTTGACAGGGGAGTCTTCACCCCTCCACTTT.

This rearrangement joins TRBV2 to TRBJ1-6; maybe TRBD1 (6 bases). V shed 4 bases and J shed 9 bases, with 16 bases lying between them. This CDR3 spans 15 amino acids. In germline, CDR1 is SNHLY, CDR2 FYNNEI. CDR3 in amino acids: CASSGRLRGGSPLHF. For the CDR3, the DNA is TGTGCCAGCAGTGGAAGACTTAGAGGGGGTTCACCCCTCCACTTT.

This clonotype came up many times. The genes are TRBV4-2 and TRBJ1-5; TRBD1 matches 7 bases. V shed 1 base, J shed 0 bases, and the junction held 6 bases outside the gene matches. This CDR3 region has 17 residues. In germline, CDR1 is LGHNA, CDR2 YNFKEQ. The CDR3 loop reads CASSQGQGYNSNQPQHF. The CDR3 bases are TGTGCCAGCAGCCAAGGACAGGGATATAATAGCAATCAGCCCCAGCATTTT.

The sample holds many counts of this clonotype. CDR3 DNA sequence: TGTGCCAGCAGTTTAGGTACGGGGGCAGAGACCCAGTACTTC. Protein product: CASSLGTGAETQYF. The chain combines TRBV12-3 or TRBV12-4 with TRBJ2-5; the D call may be TRBD1 or TRBD2 (6 bases each). This CDR3 comprises 14 residues. Trimming stripped 1 base from V and 4 bases from J, with 10 bases between.

This clonotype was recorded a few times. The V and J genes are TRBV4-3 and TRBJ2-7, with TRBD1 matching 10 bases. Germline loops: CDR1 LGHNA, CDR2 YSLEER. The CDR3 extends over 15 amino acids. After removal of 4 bases from V and 7 bases from J, the junction contained 10 bases not matched to a gene. The CDR3 here is CASSLGTGDPWEQYF. DNA of the CDR3: TGCGCCAGCAGCCTCGGGACAGGGGACCCGTGGGAGCAGTACTTC.

CDR3 coding DNA: TGCGCCAGCAGCCTGACAGGGAAGCAGTTCTTC. Encoded protein: CASSLTGKQFF. The V call is TRBV10-1, the J call TRBJ2-1; 7 bases line up with TRBD1. The CDR3 spans 11 residues. Per germline, CDR1 WNHNN and CDR2 SYGVQD (reference sequence). The trim removed 6 bases at V and 11 bases at J, leaving 4 bases unmatched.

The rearrangement uses TRBV2 and TRBJ1-4; D remains unclear. V lost 5 bases to trimming and J lost 7 bases, with 11 bases between them. Germline V lookup: CDR1 SNHLY, CDR2 FYNNEI. The CDR3 has 13 amino acids. CDR3 nucleotides: TGTGCCAGCAGTCCCCGGCGGGGTGAAAAACTGTTTTTT. Translating it yields CASSPRRGEKLFF. The full variable domain, completed using reference TRBV2 and TRBJ1-4, is EPEVTQTPSHQVTQMGQEVILRCVPISNHLYFYWYRQILGQKVEFLVSFYNNEISEKSEIFDDQFSVERPDGSNFTLKIRSTKLEDSAMYFCASSPRRGEKLFFGSGTQLSVL.

This clonotype appeared many times. The chain combines TRBV7-9 with TRBJ2-7; TRBD2 matches 9 bases. The CDR3 covers 16 residues. V trimming: 5 bases; J trimming: 7 bases; junction bases outside the gene matches: 15. The germline CDR1 and CDR2 sequences are SEHNR and FQNEAQ (reference sequence). The CDR3, as DNA: TGTGCCAGCAGCCCCTGGGCGGGAGGGCCGGGTCATGAGCAGTACTTC. Protein sequence: CASSPWAGGPGHEQYF.

The chain uses TRBV20-1 and TRBJ2-7; D perhaps matches TRBD1 (5 bases). V shed 4 bases and J shed 4 bases, with 14 bases lying between them. The CDR3 runs 13 residues. The germline gives CDR1 DFQATT, CDR2 SNEGSKA (reference sequence). The CDR3 loop is CSATSDQGYEQYF. The CDR3 nucleotides read TGCAGTGCTACTTCGGACCAGGGTTACGAGCAGTACTTC.

At least ten counts were recorded for this clonotype. J is TRBJ2-5 and V is TRBV20-1, with D maybe TRBD2 (6 bases). Trimming removed 1 base from V and 5 bases from J, with 14 bases in between. Germline values: CDR1 DFQATT, CDR2 SNEGSKA (reference sequence). The CDR3 length is 14 residues. The CDR3 coding sequence is TGCAGTGCTAGAGGGGACTCGCTCATGGAGACCCAGTACTTC. Protein: CSARGDSLMETQYF.

This clonotype has a count of ten or more. The chain couples TRBV6-5 to TRBJ1-6; D remains ambiguous. Germline-derived CDR1 and CDR2 are MNHEY and SVGAGI. V was cut by 0 bases and J by 6 bases, with 6 bases left in between. This CDR3 contains 14 residues. The CDR3 region is CASSYSGGNSPLHF. Written as DNA, the CDR3 is TGTGCCAGCAGTTACTCCGGTGGTAATTCACCCCTCCACTTT.

This clonotype was seen only a few times. The V gene is TRBV12-3 or TRBV12-4, the J gene TRBJ1-2; 7 bases line up with TRBD1. The CDR3 is 12 amino acids. V trimming: 6 bases; J trimming: 6 bases; junction bases outside the gene matches: 4. The CDR3 spells CASRAGTDGYTF. The CDR3 DNA follows: TGTGCCAGCAGAGCCGGGACAGATGGCTACACCTTC.

V is TRBV7-9 and J is TRBJ1-2; TRBD1 aligns across 7 bases. This CDR3 has 13 amino acids. From germline, CDR1 is SEHNR and CDR2 FQNEAQ (reference sequence). The junction had 6 bases not matched to a gene; V was cut back by 5 bases and J by 6 bases. CDR3 sequence: CASSRQGPDGYTF. Here the CDR3 DNA reads TGTGCCAGCAGCCGACAGGGTCCCGATGGCTACACCTTC. The variable domain in full, completed from reference TRBV7-9 and TRBJ1-2, reads DTGVSQNPRHKITKRGQNVTFRCDPISEHNRLYWYRQTLGQGPEFLTYFQNEAQLEKSRLLSDRFSAERPKGSFSTLEIQRTEQGDSAMYLCASSRQGPDGYTFGSGTRLTVV.

This clonotype has at least ten counts. This chain joins TRBV3-1 and TRBJ2-1; D is perhaps TRBD2 (7 bases). With 3 bases removed from V and 10 bases from J, the gap between germline ends came to 19 bases. CDR3 length equals 15 residues. Germline CDR1 and CDR2: LGHDT and YNNKEL (reference sequence). In DNA form, the CDR3 reads TGTGCCAGCAGCCAGGGGGGGCGAGCCTTCGGGGAGCAGTTCTTC. It specifies CASSQGGRAFGEQFF.

This clonotype was observed many times. This chain connects TRBV2 to TRBJ2-1, with D tentatively TRBD2 (5 bases). V lost 4 bases to trimming and J lost 7 bases, with 14 bases between them. The germline V gene encodes CDR1 SNHLY and CDR2 FYNNEI. The CDR3 runs to 14 residues. CDR3: CASSGQGRRNEQFF. CDR3 sequence (DNA): TGTGCCAGCAGTGGACAAGGCCGGAGGAATGAGCAGTTCTTC.

J is TRBJ2-5 and V is TRBV7-2, with D unclear. There are 14 residues in the CDR3. The ends were cut back, 1 base at V and 4 bases at J, with 10 bases in the middle. Germline V gives CDR1 SGHTA, CDR2 FQGNSA. CDR3: CASSLDLGTETQYF. The DNA of the CDR3 is TGTGCCAGCAGCTTAGATTTGGGTACAGAGACCCAGTACTTC. The complete variable domain, with remaining parts taken from reference TRBV7-2 and TRBJ2-5, reads GAGVSQSPSNKVTEKGKDVELRCDPISGHTALYWYRQSLGQGLEFLIYFQGNSAPDKSGLPSDRFSAERTGGSVSTLTIQRTQQEDSAVYLCASSLDLGTETQYFGPGTRLLVL.

This clonotype appeared many times. The CDR3 is CAIGLGGYEQYF. The CDR3 nucleotides read TGTGCCATAGGATTGGGGGGCTACGAGCAGTACTTC. The chain recombines TRBV10-3 with TRBJ2-7; D is possibly TRBD2 (6 bases). V lost 9 bases and J lost 3, with 12 bases in between. Germline V lookup: CDR1 ENHRY, CDR2 SYGVKD. The CDR3 is 12 residues long.

V is TRBV4-3 and J is TRBJ2-7, with D perhaps TRBD2 (7 bases). CDR3 length: 15 amino acids. V lost 6 bases and J lost 5, with 20 bases in between. Germline CDR1 reads LGHNA; CDR2 reads YSLEER. The CDR3 loop reads CASRRNRGAPNEQYF. The CDR3 DNA reads as TGCGCCAGCAGGAGAAACCGGGGGGCCCCCAACGAGCAGTACTTC.

This clonotype was counted at least ten times. The chain couples TRBV20-1 to TRBJ1-6; possible D gene TRBD1, 5 bases. There are 17 residues in the CDR3. In germline, CDR1 is DFQATT, CDR2 SNEGSKA (reference sequence). The V end was cut by 0 bases, the J end by 0 bases, with 12 bases between. CDR3 residues: CSARDGPGSSYNSPLHF. The CDR3, as DNA: TGCAGTGCTAGAGACGGCCCAGGGAGCTCCTATAATTCACCCCTCCACTTT.